One sample yielded the 14 T cell receptor beta chains listed below, sequenced in a study of blood T cell repertoires in COVID-19. The method was immunoSEQ multiplex PCR; TCRdb's version includes in-frame clones alone and lacks a portion of them. Of roughly 110,000 clones detected, more than 70% appear once; the ten largest clones hold approximately 5%. The sample taken for sequencing was peripheral blood. The receptors come from a man aged 40-49 years with active or convalescent COVID-19.

This clone has just one count. This chain uses TRBV6-4 with TRBJ1-1; 9 bases align to TRBD1. V gave up 4 bases and J gave up 5 bases; unmatched junction bases: 8. The CDR3 sequence is 15 residues long. The V gene's germline CDR1 is MRHNA and CDR2 SNTAGT. The CDR3: CASSGQGEGGTEAFF. The CDR3 DNA follows: TGTGCCAGCAGTGGACAGGGGGAAGGAGGGACTGAAGCTTTCTTT.

The chain couples TRBV3-1 (or the pseudogene TRBV3-2) to TRBJ1-3; TRBD1 is a possible D gene (6 bases). Per the germline V gene, CDR1 is LGHDT and CDR2 is YNNKEL (reference sequence). The CDR3 runs to 15 residues. V lost 3 bases and J lost 2, with 11 bases in between. CDR3 in amino acids: CASSQFQGTGNTIYF. CDR3 in DNA: TGTGCCAGCAGCCAGTTCCAGGGGACTGGAAACACCATATATTTT.

The chain joins TRBV7-2 to TRBJ1-3; D is ambiguous. The CDR3 consists of 15 residues. V was shortened by 5 bases and J by 0 bases, with 11 bases between the two germline ends. Germline V gene lookup returns CDR1 SGHTA and CDR2 FQGNSA. The CDR3 sequence is CASSPRLVSGNTIYF. The CDR3 nucleotides are TGTGCCAGCAGCCCCAGACTGGTCTCTGGAAACACCATATATTTT.

The CDR3, as DNA: TGTGCCAGCAGTCTAAACACCGGGGAGCTGTTTTTT. Translated: CASSLNTGELFF. This chain connects TRBV13 to TRBJ2-2; D gene uncertain. CDR1 and CDR2 from the germline V gene are PRHDT and FYEKMQ (reference sequence). Trimming took 6 bases from V and 2 from J, leaving 4 bases between them. The CDR3 extends over 12 amino acids.

The J gene is TRBJ1-6, the V gene TRBV7-2; perhaps TRBD1 as D (6 bases). Germline lookup yields CDR1 SGHTA and CDR2 FQGNSA. Between the trimmed V and J ends, which lost 4 bases and 4 bases, there was a span of 17 bases. This CDR3 spans 17 amino acids. Here the CDR3 reads CASSSNPDSRYNSPLHF. The CDR3 DNA reads as TGTGCCAGCAGCTCTAATCCGGACAGCCGTTATAATTCACCCCTCCACTTT.

V usage is TRBV7-2 and J usage is TRBJ1-1; possibly TRBD1 for D (6 bases). This CDR3 has 12 residues. The germline V and J ends were trimmed by 5 bases and 6 bases, with 10 bases remaining between them. Germline V CDR1 and CDR2: SGHTA, FQGNSA. In DNA form, the CDR3 reads TGTGCCAGCAGCCAAAACAGGGCTGAAGCTTTCTTT. It specifies CASSQNRAEAFF.

The V and J genes are TRBV29-1 and TRBJ2-7, with 10 bases that match TRBD2. Germline V gives CDR1 SQVTM, CDR2 ANQGSEA. Trimming removed 4 bases from V and 6 bases from J; junction bases left unmatched: 3. The CDR3 runs 12 residues. Here the CDR3 reads CSVGASGGEQYF. The CDR3 DNA follows: TGCAGCGTTGGTGCTAGCGGGGGCGAGCAGTACTTC.

The chain couples TRBV7-9 to TRBJ2-2; D remains unclear. Germline CDR1 is SEHNR and CDR2 is FQNEAQ (reference sequence). V shed 6 bases and J shed 4 bases, with 9 bases lying between them. The CDR3 consists of 13 residues. CDR3 region: CASSSQSTGELFF. For the CDR3, the DNA is TGTGCCAGCAGTTCACAGAGCACCGGGGAGCTGTTTTTT.

The chain has TRBV6-5 and TRBJ1-1, with D possibly being TRBD1 (5 bases). The V and J ends lost 3 bases and 6 bases respectively, with 11 bases between them. The CDR3 covers 13 residues. Germline V gives CDR1 MNHEY, CDR2 SVGAGI. Written as DNA, the CDR3 is TGTGCCAGCAGTTATGAAGGAGGGGCTGAAGCTTTCTTT. Protein sequence: CASSYEGGAEAFF.

The rearrangement uses TRBV2 and TRBJ2-7; weak D call: TRBD1 (6 bases). V lost 8 bases, J lost 1 base, and 9 bases lay in between. CDR1 SNHLY and CDR2 FYNNEI come from the germline V gene. CDR3 length equals 12 residues. CDR3 DNA sequence: TGTGCCAGCCGACAGGAATCCTACGAGCAGTACTTC. Translation: CASRQESYEQYF.

The chain employs TRBV21-1 and TRBJ1-2; no DNA check was done on the table's D call, TRBD1. TRBV21-1 is a listed pseudogene. This CDR3 region has 16 residues. CDR3 in amino acids: CASSKVGTTGVNGYTF. The CDR3 DNA reads as TGTGCCAGCAGCAAAGTCGGGACCACAGGGGTAAATGGCTACACCTTC.

This sequence joins TRBV24-1 and TRBJ2-1, with TRBD1 as a possible D gene (5 bases). The CDR3 is 17 residues long. The V end lost 0 bases, the J end lost 2 bases, and 13 bases lay between the germline ends. CDR1 and CDR2 from the germline V gene are KGHDR and SFDVKD. This CDR3 is CATSDLSAQGTYNEQFF. In DNA, the CDR3 is TGTGCCACCAGTGATTTGAGTGCCCAGGGCACCTACAATGAGCAGTTCTTC.

V and J are TRBV4-1 and TRBJ1-4, with no clear D. Germline V gene data show CDR1 as MGHRA and CDR2 as YSYEKL. The CDR3 spans 15 residues. The V and J ends lost 1 base and 4 bases respectively, with 10 bases between them. The CDR3 DNA is TGCGCCAGCAGCCAAGTCGGGGAAATTAATGAAAAACTGTTTTTT. The encoded protein is CASSQVGEINEKLFF.

V gene TRBV3-1 (or the pseudogene TRBV3-2) combines with J gene TRBJ1-1, with 7 bases fitting TRBD1. Germline V lookup: CDR1 LGHDT, CDR2 YNNKEL (reference sequence). The ends lost 4 bases at V and 1 base at J; junction bases unmatched: 3. This CDR3 spans 14 amino acids. CDR3 nucleotide sequence: TGTGCCAGCAGCCTGGGGACAGCGAACACTGAAGCTTTCTTT. Protein: CASSLGTANTEAFF.